Only one count was recorded for the clone carrying this T cell receptor (beta chain). The data belong to a study of radiation and T cells in renal cell carcinoma. Study background: Nephrectomy followed 15 Gy stereotactic body radiation by 4 weeks.

Per the germline V gene, CDR1 is ENHRY and CDR2 is SYGVKD. Trimming removed 6 bases from V and 2 bases from J; junction bases left unmatched: 3. This CDR3 is built from 13 residues. Libraries were prepared by immunoSEQ multiplex PCR; TCRdb keeps only in-frame clonotypes and omits some of them. The sample carries 130,000 or so clones, roughly 85% recorded once. Time point of the sample: baseline pretreatment blood. The treatment here: 15 Gy SBRT to primary tumor, nephrectomy 4 weeks later. Sequencing was performed on blood, taken from a patient whose treatment included radiotherapy and nephrectomy. This clonotype was sampled from a woman aged 50 to 60 with renal cell carcinoma. The genes are TRBV10-3 and TRBJ1-1, with 7 bases lining up with TRBD1. CDR3: CAIRQGHNTEAFF. CDR3 nucleotide sequence: TGTGCCATCAGACAGGGGCATAACACTGAAGCTTTCTTT.